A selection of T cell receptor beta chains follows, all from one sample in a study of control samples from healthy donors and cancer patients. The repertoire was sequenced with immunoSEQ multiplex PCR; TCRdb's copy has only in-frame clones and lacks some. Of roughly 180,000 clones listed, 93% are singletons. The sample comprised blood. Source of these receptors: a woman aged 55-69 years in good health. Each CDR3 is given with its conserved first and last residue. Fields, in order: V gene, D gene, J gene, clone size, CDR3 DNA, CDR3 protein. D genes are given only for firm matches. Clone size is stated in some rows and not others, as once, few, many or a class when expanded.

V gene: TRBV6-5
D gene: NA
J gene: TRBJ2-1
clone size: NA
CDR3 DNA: TGTGCCAGCAGTTACGACGGGAGCTCCTACAATGAGCAGTTCTTC
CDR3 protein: CASSYDGSSYNEQFF

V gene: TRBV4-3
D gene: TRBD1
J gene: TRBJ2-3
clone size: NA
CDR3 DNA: TGCGCCAGCAGCCAAGAGGGACAGGGTAGGGCAGATACGCAGTATTTT
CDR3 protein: CASSQEGQGRADTQYF

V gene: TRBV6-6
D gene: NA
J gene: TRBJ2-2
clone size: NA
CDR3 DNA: TGTGCCGCCCGCCCATCTGGGGGAAAGAACACCGGGGAGCTGTTTTTT
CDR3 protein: CAARPSGGKNTGELFF

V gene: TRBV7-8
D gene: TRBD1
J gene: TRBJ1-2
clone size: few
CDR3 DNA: TGTGCCAGCAGCTCGACAGGGACCACTAACTATGGCTACACCTTC
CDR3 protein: CASSSTGTTNYGYTF

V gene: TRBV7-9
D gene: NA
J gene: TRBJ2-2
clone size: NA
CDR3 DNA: TGTGCCAGCAGCTTGGAGGGTCGCGCCGGGGAGCTGTTTTTT
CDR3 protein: CASSLEGRAGELFF

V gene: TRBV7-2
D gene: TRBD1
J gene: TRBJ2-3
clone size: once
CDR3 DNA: TGTGCCAGCAGCTCGGACAGGACTAGCACAGATACGCAGTATTTT
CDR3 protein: CASSSDRTSTDTQYF

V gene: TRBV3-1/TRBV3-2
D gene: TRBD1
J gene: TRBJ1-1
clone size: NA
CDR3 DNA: TGTGCCAGCAGCCAAGACACCATCCGGGACAGGGTTACTTTCTTT
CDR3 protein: CASSQDTIRDRVTFF

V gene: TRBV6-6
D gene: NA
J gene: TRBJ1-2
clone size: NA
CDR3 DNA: TGTGCCAGCAGTTACTCCGGGGGTGGCTACACCTTC
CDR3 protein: CASSYSGGGYTF

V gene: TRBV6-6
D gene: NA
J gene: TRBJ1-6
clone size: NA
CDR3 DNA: TGTGCCAGCAGTTACTCTACAGTATGGGTATCACCCCTCCACTTT
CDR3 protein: CASSYSTVWVSPLHF

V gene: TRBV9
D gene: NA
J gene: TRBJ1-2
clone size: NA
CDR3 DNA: TGTGCCAGCGCGACAGGTTCTAACTATGGCTACACCTTC
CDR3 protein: CASATGSNYGYTF

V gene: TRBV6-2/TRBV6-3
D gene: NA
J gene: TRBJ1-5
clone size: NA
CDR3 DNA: TGTGCCAGCAGCCCCCAGGGTTCCAATCAGCCCCAGCATTTT
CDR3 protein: CASSPQGSNQPQHF

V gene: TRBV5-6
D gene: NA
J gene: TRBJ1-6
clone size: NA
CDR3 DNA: TGTGCCAGCAGCTTGGGGCACCGCTATAATTCACCCCTCCACTTT
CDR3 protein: CASSLGHRYNSPLHF

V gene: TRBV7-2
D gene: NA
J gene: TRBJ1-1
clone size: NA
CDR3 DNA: TGTGCCAGCAGCTCCCAGGGTCGGATCACTGAAGCTTTCTTT
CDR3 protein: CASSSQGRITEAFF

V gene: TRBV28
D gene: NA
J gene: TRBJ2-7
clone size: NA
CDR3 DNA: TGTGCCAGCAATGGCTTCTACGAGCAGTACTTC
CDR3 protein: CASNGFYEQYF

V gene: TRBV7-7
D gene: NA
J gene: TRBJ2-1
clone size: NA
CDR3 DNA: TGTGCCAGCAGCCTAGGGCCGAACAATGAGCAGTTCTTC
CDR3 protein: CASSLGPNNEQFF

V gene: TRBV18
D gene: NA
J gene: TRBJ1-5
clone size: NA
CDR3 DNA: TGTGCCAGCTCACCAGGTGGATATAGCAATCAGCCCCAGCATTTT
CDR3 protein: CASSPGGYSNQPQHF

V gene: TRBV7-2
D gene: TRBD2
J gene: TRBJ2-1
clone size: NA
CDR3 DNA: TGTGCCAGCAGCTTAGTAGCGGGGGGTTACAATGAGCAGTTCTTC
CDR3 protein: CASSLVAGGYNEQFF

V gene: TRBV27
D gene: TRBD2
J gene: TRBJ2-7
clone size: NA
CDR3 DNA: TGTGCCAGCAGCCACCTTGGGGCTAGCGGGGGGAACGAGCAGTACTTC
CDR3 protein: CASSHLGASGGNEQYF

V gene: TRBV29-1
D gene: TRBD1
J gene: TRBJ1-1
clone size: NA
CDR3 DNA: TGCAGCGTTTCCAACAGGGGAGTCACTGAAGCTTTCTTT
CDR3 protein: CSVSNRGVTEAFF

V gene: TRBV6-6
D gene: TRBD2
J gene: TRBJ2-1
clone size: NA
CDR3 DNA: TGTGCCAGCAGCGATAGCGGGGGGGTCATCAATGAGCAGTTCTTC
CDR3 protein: CASSDSGGVINEQFF

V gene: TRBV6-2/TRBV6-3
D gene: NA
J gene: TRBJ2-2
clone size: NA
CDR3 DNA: TGTGCCAGCAGTTACGTTAGCTGGAACACCGGGGAGCTGTTTTTT
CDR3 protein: CASSYVSWNTGELFF

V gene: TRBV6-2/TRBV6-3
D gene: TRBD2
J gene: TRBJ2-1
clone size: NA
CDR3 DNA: TGTGCCAGCAGCCAACTAGCGGGACCCTACAATGAGCAGTTCTTC
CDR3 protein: CASSQLAGPYNEQFF

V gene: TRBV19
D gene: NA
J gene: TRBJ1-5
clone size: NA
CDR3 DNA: TGTGCCAGTAGTATGATTAAACAGATAAGCAATCAGCCCCAGCATTTT
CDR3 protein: CASSMIKQISNQPQHF

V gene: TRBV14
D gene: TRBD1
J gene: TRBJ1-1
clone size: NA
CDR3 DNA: TGTGCCAGCAGCCAAGAGGACAGGGGCTTAGGAGCTTTCTTT
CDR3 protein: CASSQEDRGLGAFF

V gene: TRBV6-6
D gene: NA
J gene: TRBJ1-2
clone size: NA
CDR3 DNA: TGTGCCAGCAGTTACGGCCCTAACTATGGCTACACCTTC
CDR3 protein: CASSYGPNYGYTF

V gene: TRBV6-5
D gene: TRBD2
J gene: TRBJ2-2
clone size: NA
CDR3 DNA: TGTGCCAGCATCAGGGAGGGGAACACCGGGGAGCTGTTTTTT
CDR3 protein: CASIREGNTGELFF

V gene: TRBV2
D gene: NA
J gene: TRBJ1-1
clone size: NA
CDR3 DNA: TGTGCCAGCTCCGCGGAGCGGAATTGGGCCCCTGAAGCTTTCTTT
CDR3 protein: CASSAERNWAPEAFF

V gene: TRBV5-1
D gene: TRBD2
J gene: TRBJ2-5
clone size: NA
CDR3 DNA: TGCGCCAGCAGCTTGGTGGGACTAGCGGGGGGCCTGTACCAAGAGACCCAGTACTTC
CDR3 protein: CASSLVGLAGGLYQETQYF

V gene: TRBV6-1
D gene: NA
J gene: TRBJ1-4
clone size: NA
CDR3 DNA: TGTGCCAGCAGTGATGGGAATTTACGGGAAAAACTGTTTTTT
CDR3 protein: CASSDGNLREKLFF

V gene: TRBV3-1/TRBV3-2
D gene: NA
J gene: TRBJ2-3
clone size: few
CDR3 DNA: TGTGCCAGCAGACTAGGACAGACAGATACGCAGTATTTT
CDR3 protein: CASRLGQTDTQYF

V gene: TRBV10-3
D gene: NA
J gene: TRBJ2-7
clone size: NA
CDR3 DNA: TGTGCCATCAGTCCGGGCTACGAGCAGTACTTC
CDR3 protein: CAISPGYEQYF

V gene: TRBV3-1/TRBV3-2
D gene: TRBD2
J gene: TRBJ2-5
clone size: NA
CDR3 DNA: TGTGCCAGCAGCCCTCCTGGGAGGACGGGACTAAGAGAGACCCAGTACTTC
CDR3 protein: CASSPPGRTGLRETQYF

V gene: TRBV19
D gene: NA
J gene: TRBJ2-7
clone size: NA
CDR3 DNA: TGTGCCAGTAGTATCAAGTCTGCCTACGAGCAGTACTTC
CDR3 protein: CASSIKSAYEQYF

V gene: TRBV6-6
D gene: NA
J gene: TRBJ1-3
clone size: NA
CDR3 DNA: TGTGCCAGCAGTTATGCTAGCCTTATCTCTGGAAACACCATATATTTT
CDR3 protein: CASSYASLISGNTIYF

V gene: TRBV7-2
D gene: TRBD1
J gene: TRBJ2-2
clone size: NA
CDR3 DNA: TGTGCCAGCAGCTTTTCCGGGACAGGGACCACCGGGGAGCTGTTTTTT
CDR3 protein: CASSFSGTGTTGELFF

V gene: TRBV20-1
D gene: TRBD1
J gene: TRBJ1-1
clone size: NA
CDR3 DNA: TGCAGTGCTACCACGGACAGGGAAGCTTTCTTT
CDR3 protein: CSATTDREAFF

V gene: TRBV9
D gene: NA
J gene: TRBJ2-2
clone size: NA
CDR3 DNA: TGTGCCAGCAGCGTAGGAGGAGTCGACACCGGGGAGCTGTTTTTT
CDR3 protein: CASSVGGVDTGELFF

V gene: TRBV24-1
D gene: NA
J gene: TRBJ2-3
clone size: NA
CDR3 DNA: TGTGCCACCAGTGATCCGACAGGTAGCACAGATACGCAGTATTTT
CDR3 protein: CATSDPTGSTDTQYF

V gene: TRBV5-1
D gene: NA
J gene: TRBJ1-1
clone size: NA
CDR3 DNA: TGCGCCAGCAGCTTGGGGACAGCAACTAACACTGAAGCTTTCTTT
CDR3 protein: CASSLGTATNTEAFF

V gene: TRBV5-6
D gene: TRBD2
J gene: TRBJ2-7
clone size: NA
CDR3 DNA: TGTGCCAGCAGCTCCCTTAGCGGGGGGGCTCTCTACGAGCAGTACTTC
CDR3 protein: CASSSLSGGALYEQYF

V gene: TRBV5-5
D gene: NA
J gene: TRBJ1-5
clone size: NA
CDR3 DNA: TGTGCCAGCAGCCTCTACATTCTCGGCGGGGTGAATGGCAATCAGCCCCAGCATTTT
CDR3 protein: CASSLYILGGVNGNQPQHF

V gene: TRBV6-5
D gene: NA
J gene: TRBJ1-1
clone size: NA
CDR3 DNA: TGTGCCAGCAGCCCCCAGGGCGGAAACACTGAAGCTTTCTTT
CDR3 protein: CASSPQGGNTEAFF

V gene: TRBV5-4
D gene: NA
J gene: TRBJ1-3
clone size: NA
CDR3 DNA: TGTGCCAGCGGGGGAGGAAACACCATATATTTT
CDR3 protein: CASGGGNTIYF

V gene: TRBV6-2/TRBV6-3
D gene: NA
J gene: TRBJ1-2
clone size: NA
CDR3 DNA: TGTGCCAGCAGTTACGGGAACGAGTATGGCTACACCTTC
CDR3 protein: CASSYGNEYGYTF